This T cell receptor (beta chain) derives from a study of T cell repertoires in cytomegalovirus infection (dated by TCRdb to about 2019). Regarding the research as a whole: The HLA type of each donor mattered for the analysis, because public TCR beta signatures pointed to carriage of CMV infection along with the matching HLA type.

TCRdb names Illumina HiSeq 1500 as the instrument used. Starting from the raw public reads, TCRdb applied fastp trimming at Q25, assembled clones with MiXCR and retained in-frame beta chains. Rows merge per CDR3 protein into single entries with the most common DNA and genes. Recorded for this sample are about 360,000 distinct CDR3 sequences; around 18% of them occurred a single time. In total, the top ten clones hold 7.5% to 9.5% of the sample. CDR3 length: 16 amino acids, cysteine to phenylalanine. The CDR3 DNA has 48 bases and is translated from base 1. V loses 4 bases, J loses 5 bases, and the germline ends lie 18 bases apart. CDR1 and CDR2 are read off the germline V gene as SGHTA and FQGNSA. This clonotype was seen many times. Its specific antigen is unknown. No base-level quality is on record; no much larger clone is a single base apart. Study-level results and caveats: In both this cohort and an independent cohort of several hundred donors, the cumulative frequency of public TCR beta family members distinguished carriers of CMV infection plus the relevant HLA type. The ex vivo response was dominated by HLA-C-restricted CMV-specific TCR beta clonotypes, which also provided the single most frequent clonotype in two of eight donors.

This clonotype was obtained from a human donor in good health (CMV status not recorded). Some clones in this sample may be carry-over from other donors' samples. The sequencing input was PBMCs. Recombination connected TRBV7-2 to TRBJ2-1, with TRBD2 tentatively as D gene (6 bases match). The CDR3 is CASSSPGLPWDNEQFF. The DNA reads as follows: TGTGCCAGCAGCTCACCGGGACTCCCTTGGGACAATGAGCAGTTCTTC.